These 15 T cell receptor beta chains were all obtained from the same sample, sequenced in a study of blood T cell repertoires in COVID-19. The assay was immunoSEQ multiplex PCR, and TCRdb's table has in-frame clones only and misses some. Here the sample spans hundreds of thousands of clones, about 88% being singletons. Sequenced sample: PBMCs or T cells enriched from blood (not recorded which). The receptor set was obtained from a woman aged 18-30 years who had been exposed to COVID-19.

The chain is built from TRBV28 and TRBJ2-7; 12 bases are a match to TRBD2. Trimming cost V 5 bases and J 7 bases; bases outside gene matches: 9. The germline CDR1 and CDR2 sequences are MDHEN and SYDVKM. This CDR3 is built from 15 residues. CDR3 bases: TGTGCCAGCAGTCCCCTAGCGGGAGGGCCTCGTGAGCAGTACTTC. Its translation is CASSPLAGGPREQYF.

The chain combines TRBV28 with TRBJ1-5; D is unclear. Germline CDR1 is MDHEN and CDR2 is SYDVKM. Trimming removed 2 bases from V and 5 bases from J, with 16 bases in between. This CDR3 comprises 16 residues. CDR3 sequence reads: CASSLIPSGTHQPQHF. The DNA of the CDR3 is TGTGCCAGCAGTTTAATCCCCTCAGGAACACATCAGCCCCAGCATTTT.

V and J are TRBV27 and TRBJ2-1; D not certain. The CDR3 is made up of 11 amino acids. Germline V gene data show CDR1 as MNHEY and CDR2 as SMNVEV (reference sequence). Trimming removed 3 bases at V and 8 bases at J, with 5 bases between. CDR3 sequence reads: CASSLSDEQFF. DNA for the CDR3: TGTGCCAGCAGTTTGTCGGATGAGCAGTTCTTC.

The gene calls are TRBV19 and TRBJ2-7; the match to TRBD1 covers 10 bases. CDR3 length: 15 amino acids. CDR1 is LNHDA, CDR2 SQIVND, per germline (reference sequence). J was trimmed by 3 bases and V by 8 bases; bases with no gene match: 10. The CDR3 sequence is CASPPRDRGGYEQYF. CDR3 nucleotide sequence: TGTGCCAGTCCTCCCCGGGACAGGGGTGGCTACGAGCAGTACTTC.

The genes are TRBV9 and TRBJ1-2, with 8 positions matching TRBD1. J gave up 7 bases and V 4 bases, and 12 bases lay outside the gene matches. This CDR3 has 15 residues. Germline V gene lookup returns CDR1 SGDLS and CDR2 YYNGEE. The CDR3 protein is CASSHYWTGLAGYTF. CDR3 nucleotides: TGTGCCAGCAGCCATTATTGGACAGGGCTCGCTGGCTACACCTTC.

This clone was seen only once. CDR3 residues: CASRDRGPSPNEQFF. The CDR3 nucleotides are TGTGCCAGCAGAGACAGGGGGCCCTCCCCTAATGAGCAGTTCTTC. The J gene is TRBJ2-1, the V gene TRBV6-5; TRBD1 matches at 10 bases. This CDR3 comprises 15 residues. The V gene's germline CDR1 is MNHEY and CDR2 SVGAGI. Trimming took 6 bases from V and 7 from J; bases not matched to a gene: 9.

The chain joins TRBV7-2 to TRBJ1-3; D gene unclear. The V end was cut by 5 bases, the J end by 4 bases, with 15 bases between. Germline V gives CDR1 SGHTA, CDR2 FQGNSA. The CDR3 is 15 residues long. CDR3 bases: TGTGCCAGCAGCAAACCTGCTGGGCACGGAAACACCATATATTTT. Translating gives CASSKPAGHGNTIYF.

Only one count was recorded for this clone. The chain carries TRBV21-1 and TRBJ2-7; the table gives TRBD1 as D, unverified against the DNA. TRBV21-1 is a listed pseudogene. The CDR3 covers 20 residues. CDR3 in amino acids: CASTIRHKLTGRGKSYEQYF. Here the CDR3 DNA reads TGTGCCAGCACCATACGACACAAACTGACGGGCAGGGGCAAGTCCTACGAGCAGTACTTC.

This sequence joins TRBV7-6 and TRBJ2-1; weak D call: TRBD1 (7 bases). Germline loops: CDR1 SGHVS, CDR2 FNYEAQ. This CDR3 contains 14 residues. Trimming removed 7 bases from V and 4 bases from J, with 14 bases in between. The CDR3 loop is CASIPGGGYNEQFF. The CDR3 bases are TGTGCCAGCATCCCAGGGGGAGGATACAATGAGCAGTTCTTC. Full variable domain (missing parts from reference TRBV7-6 and TRBJ2-1): GAGVSQSPRYKVTKRGQDVALRCDPISGHVSLYWYRQALGQGPEFLTYFNYEAQQDKSGLPNDRFSAERPEGSISTLTIQRTEQRDSAMYRCASIPGGGYNEQFFGPGTRLTVL.

V usage is TRBV7-9 and J usage is TRBJ2-3; TRBD2 matches at 11 bases. The V segment lost 4 bases and the J segment 2 bases; nucleotides outside the gene matches: 5. The CDR3 contains 16 residues. CDR1 is SEHNR and CDR2 is FQNEAQ in the germline V gene (reference sequence). CDR3 DNA sequence: TGTGCCAGCAGCTCGCGGACTAGCGGGTACACAGATACGCAGTATTTT. Translating it yields CASSSRTSGYTDTQYF.

The V gene is TRBV4-3, the J gene TRBJ2-5; 9 bases map to TRBD2. V shed 0 bases, J shed 1 base, and the junction held 0 bases outside the gene matches. Germline V gives CDR1 LGHNA, CDR2 YSLEER. This CDR3 region has 15 residues. The CDR3 DNA sequence: TGCGCCAGCAGCCAAGAGCGGGGGGGCCAAGAGACCCAGTACTTC. Protein sequence: CASSQERGGQETQYF.

V gene TRBV7-9 combines with J gene TRBJ1-3, with 7 nucleotides matching TRBD1. This CDR3 spans 15 amino acids. From germline, CDR1 is SEHNR and CDR2 FQNEAQ (reference sequence). The J segment lost 5 bases and the V segment lost 1 base, leaving 5 bases of the junction unmatched. In nucleotides, the CDR3 is TGTGCCAGCAGCTTAGGGGCAGGGGGAAGAAACACCATATATTTT. It is translated as CASSLGAGGRNTIYF.

This clone was observed a handful of times. The chain links TRBV4-3 to TRBJ2-7; 7 nucleotides align to TRBD1. This CDR3 has 15 amino acids. Germline V gene lookup returns CDR1 LGHNA and CDR2 YSLEER. V shed 4 bases and J 3 bases; nucleotides not matched to a gene: 9. The CDR3 reads CASSPSRDRDYEQYF. In DNA form, the CDR3 reads TGCGCCAGCAGCCCGTCCCGGGACAGAGACTACGAGCAGTACTTC.

This rearrangement joins TRBV29-1 to TRBJ2-4; D gene unclear. The CDR3 loop spans 14 amino acids. The germline CDR1 and CDR2 sequences are SQVTM and ANQGSEA. V was clipped by 5 bases and J by 5 bases, with 16 bases between them. The CDR3 is CSVRALEPENIQYF. CDR3 in DNA: TGCAGCGTTCGTGCCCTGGAGCCCGAAAACATTCAGTACTTC.

This clone came up a few times. The chain is built from TRBV27 and TRBJ1-1; 11 bases are shared with TRBD1. Germline CDR1 MNHEY, CDR2 SMNVEV (reference sequence). V shed 6 bases and J 7 bases; nucleotides not matched to a gene: 4. The CDR3 loop spans 13 amino acids. DNA for the CDR3: TGTGCCAGCAGAGGACAGGGGGCTGGTGAAGCTTTCTTT. Its protein product is CASRGQGAGEAFF.